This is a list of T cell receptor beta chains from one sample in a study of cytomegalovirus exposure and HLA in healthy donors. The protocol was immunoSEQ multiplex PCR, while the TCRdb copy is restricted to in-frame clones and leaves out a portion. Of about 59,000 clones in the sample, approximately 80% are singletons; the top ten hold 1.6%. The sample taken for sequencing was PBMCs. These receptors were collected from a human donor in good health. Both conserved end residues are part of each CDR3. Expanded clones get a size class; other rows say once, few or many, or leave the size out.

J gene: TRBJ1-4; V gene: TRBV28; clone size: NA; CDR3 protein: CASSLSGQYLNEKLFF
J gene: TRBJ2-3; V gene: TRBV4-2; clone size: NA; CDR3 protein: CASSQASGSTDTQYF
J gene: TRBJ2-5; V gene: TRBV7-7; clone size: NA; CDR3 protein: CASSQSGLAGGGETQYF
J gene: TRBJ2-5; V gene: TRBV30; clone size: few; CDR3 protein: CAWSVHSKIQETQYF
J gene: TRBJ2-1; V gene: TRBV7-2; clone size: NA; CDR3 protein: CASSWTASGGAGIFEQFF
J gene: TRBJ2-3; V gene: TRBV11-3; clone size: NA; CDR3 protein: CASSLDGSGGGTDTQYF
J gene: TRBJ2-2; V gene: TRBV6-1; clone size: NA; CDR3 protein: CASSGLGENTGELFF
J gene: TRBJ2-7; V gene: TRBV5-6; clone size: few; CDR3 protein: CASTMRTVLSYEQYF
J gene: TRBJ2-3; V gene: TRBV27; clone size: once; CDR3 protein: CASSSQGADLLSGKDTQYF
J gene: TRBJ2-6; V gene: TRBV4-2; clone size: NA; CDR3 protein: CASSQDSDSTSGANVLTF
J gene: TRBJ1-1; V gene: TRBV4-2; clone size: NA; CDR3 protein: CASSPDRPLAFF
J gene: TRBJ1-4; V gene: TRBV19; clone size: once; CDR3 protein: CASSMDRVNEKLFF
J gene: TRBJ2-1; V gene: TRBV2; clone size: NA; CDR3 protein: CASSGQGDYNEQFF
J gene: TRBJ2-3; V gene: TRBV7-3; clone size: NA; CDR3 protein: CASSLMTTRRLAGISTDTQYF
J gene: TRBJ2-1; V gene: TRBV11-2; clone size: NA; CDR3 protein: CASSLGRNNEQFF
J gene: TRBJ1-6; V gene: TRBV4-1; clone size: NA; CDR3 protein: CASSQVGRYRGDSPLHF
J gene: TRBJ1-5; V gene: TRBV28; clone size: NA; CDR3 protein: CASTYRVDQPQHF
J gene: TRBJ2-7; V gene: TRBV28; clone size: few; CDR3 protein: CASSLRLPFYEQYF
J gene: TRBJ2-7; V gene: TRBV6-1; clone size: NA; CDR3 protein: CASRAGTVPSYEQYF
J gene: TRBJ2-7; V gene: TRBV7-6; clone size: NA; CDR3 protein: CASSSWTSGSSYEQYF
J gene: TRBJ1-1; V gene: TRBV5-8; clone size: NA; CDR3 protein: CASSLSGRNTEAFF
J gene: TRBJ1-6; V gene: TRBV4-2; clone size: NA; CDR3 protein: CASSQAPGSYNSPLHF
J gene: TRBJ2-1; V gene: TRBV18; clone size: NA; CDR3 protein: CASSPRTSGYNEQFF
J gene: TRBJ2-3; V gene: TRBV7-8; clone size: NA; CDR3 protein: CASSFTSDSTDTQYF
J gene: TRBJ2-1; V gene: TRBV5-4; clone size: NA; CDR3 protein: CASSLPTSGGREEQFF
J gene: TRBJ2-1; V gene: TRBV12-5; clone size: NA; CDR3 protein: CASGLVRLGQQFF
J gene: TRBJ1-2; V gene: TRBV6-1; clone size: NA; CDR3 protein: CASSEASGANYGYTF
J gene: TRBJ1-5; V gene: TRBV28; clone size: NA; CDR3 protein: CASSLGQGFRQPQHF
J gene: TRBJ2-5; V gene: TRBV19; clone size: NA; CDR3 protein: CASSTRTGSGETQYF
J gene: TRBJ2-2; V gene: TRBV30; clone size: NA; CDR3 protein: CAWSATRPSELFF